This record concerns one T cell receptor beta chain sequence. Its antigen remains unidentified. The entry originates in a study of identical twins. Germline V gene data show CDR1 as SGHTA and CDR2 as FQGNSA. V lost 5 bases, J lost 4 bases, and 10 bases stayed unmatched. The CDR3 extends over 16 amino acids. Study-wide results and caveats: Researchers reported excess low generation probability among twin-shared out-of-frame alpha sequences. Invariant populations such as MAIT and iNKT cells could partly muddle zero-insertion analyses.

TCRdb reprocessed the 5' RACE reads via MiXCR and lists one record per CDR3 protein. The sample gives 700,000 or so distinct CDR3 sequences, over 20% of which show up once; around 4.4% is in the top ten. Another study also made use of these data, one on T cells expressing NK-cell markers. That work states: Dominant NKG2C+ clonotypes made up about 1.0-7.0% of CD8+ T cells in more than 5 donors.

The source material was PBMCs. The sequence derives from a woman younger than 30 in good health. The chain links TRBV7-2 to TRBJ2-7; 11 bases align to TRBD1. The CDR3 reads CASSRLGQGAPYEQYF. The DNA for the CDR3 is TGTGCCAGCAGCCGACTCGGACAGGGGGCGCCTTACGAGCAGTACTTC.